This T cell receptor (beta chain) was recovered during a study of response to subunit inactivated influenza vaccine. Study-wide findings and caveats: Authors suggested that a seasonal influenza vaccination recruits few new T cells each time.

This clonotype was counted many times. Its antigen is currently unknown. TCRdb reprocessed the RT-PCR reads via MiXCR and lists one record per CDR3 protein. The table lists hundreds of thousands of distinct CDR3 sequences, under 9% of them singletons. The CDR3 is 13 residues long. The germline V gene encodes CDR1 LGHNA and CDR2 YSLEER. V gave up 0 bases and J gave up 12 bases, with 14 bases separating them. The chain is built from TRBV4-3 and TRBJ1-1; perhaps TRBD1 as D (6 bases). The sequence was collected from a man in his fifties or sixties who received an inactivated influenza vaccine. The source was PBMCs from blood, collected 23 months after vaccination. The CDR3 DNA follows: TGCGCCAGCAGCCAAGATCGAGCACAGGGTCCTTTCTTT. Translated, it gives CASSQDRAQGPFF.